The 8 T cell receptor beta chains given below trace back to one sample, sequenced in a study of OX40 agonist ivuxolimab in advanced cancers. Clones were sequenced by immunoSEQ multiplex PCR, and TCRdb holds only the in-frame ones, with some missing. The table lists about 45,000 clones, approximately 91% of them singletons. Specimen: CD4+ or CD8+ T cells sorted from blood, collected in a trial of the OX40 agonist ivuxolimab. The receptors were sampled from an adult with an advanced solid tumor such as melanoma, head and neck, liver or kidney cancer.

This rearrangement joins TRBV7-9 to TRBJ2-1; 7 bases align to TRBD1. The germline V gene encodes CDR1 SEHNR and CDR2 FQNEAQ (reference sequence). Losses at the gene ends were 5 bases for V and 4 bases for J; bases not matched to a gene: 11. The length of the CDR3 is 16 residues. Written as DNA, the CDR3 is TGTGCCAGCAGCCCGGATACAGGGGCCCCATACAATGAGCAGTTCTTC. Encoded protein: CASSPDTGAPYNEQFF.

The chain is built from TRBV25-1 and TRBJ2-7; no definite D call. This CDR3 region has 11 residues. V lost 4 bases and J lost 7, with 8 bases in between. CDR1 MGHDK and CDR2 SYGVNS come from the germline V gene. The CDR3 spells CASSGWREQYF. The CDR3 DNA sequence: TGTGCCAGCAGTGGGTGGCGTGAGCAGTACTTC.

This clone was counted once. This rearrangement joins TRBV9 to TRBJ2-5; D may be TRBD2 (5 bases). With 3 bases removed from V and 5 bases from J, the gap between germline ends came to 11 bases. Looked up from germline, CDR1 is SGDLS and CDR2 is YYNGEE. This CDR3 region has 13 residues. The CDR3 loop is CASSGVGGETQYF. As DNA, the CDR3 is TGTGCCAGCAGCGGAGTGGGCGGGGAGACCCAGTACTTC.

The chain has TRBV30 and TRBJ1-5, with a tentative D call TRBD1 (6 bases). CDR1 and CDR2 from the germline V gene are GTSNPN and SVGIG (reference sequence). Trimming shortened V by 5 bases and J by 0 bases, and 11 bases separated the two germline ends. The CDR3 is 14 amino acids. As DNA, the CDR3 is TGTGCCTGGCAACAGGGTAGTAGCAATCAGCCCCAGCATTTT. It specifies CAWQQGSSNQPQHF.

The rearrangement uses TRBV21-1 and TRBJ2-3. TRBV21-1 is annotated as a pseudogene. The CDR3 consists of 15 residues. CDR3 in amino acids: CASTLRGGDTDTQYF. In nucleotides, the CDR3 is TGTGCCAGCACCTTGCGTGGGGGTGACACAGATACGCAGTATTTT.

This chain uses TRBV21-1 with TRBJ1-1; TRBD1 is taken as the D call from the table, unchecked against the DNA. TRBV21-1 is a pseudogene. The CDR3 has 15 amino acids. CDR3 protein: CASSATGEMNTEAFF. CDR3 bases: TGTGCCAGCAGCGCGACAGGGGAGATGAACACTGAAGCTTTCTTT.

V usage is TRBV29-1 and J usage is TRBJ2-7; the D gene is possibly TRBD1 (6 bases). This CDR3 has 13 residues. Trimming removed 7 bases from V and 0 bases from J, with 13 bases in between. Germline CDR1 and CDR2: SQVTM and ANQGSEA. The CDR3 loop is CSGRDTISYEQYF. The DNA for the CDR3 is TGCAGCGGCCGGGACACCATCTCCTACGAGCAGTACTTC.

V is TRBV21-1 and J is TRBJ1-2. TRBV21-1 is an annotated pseudogene. The CDR3 consists of 13 residues. The CDR3 sequence: CASTSKVNYGYTF. CDR3 bases: TGTGCCAGCACCAGCAAGGTTAACTATGGCTACACCTTC.